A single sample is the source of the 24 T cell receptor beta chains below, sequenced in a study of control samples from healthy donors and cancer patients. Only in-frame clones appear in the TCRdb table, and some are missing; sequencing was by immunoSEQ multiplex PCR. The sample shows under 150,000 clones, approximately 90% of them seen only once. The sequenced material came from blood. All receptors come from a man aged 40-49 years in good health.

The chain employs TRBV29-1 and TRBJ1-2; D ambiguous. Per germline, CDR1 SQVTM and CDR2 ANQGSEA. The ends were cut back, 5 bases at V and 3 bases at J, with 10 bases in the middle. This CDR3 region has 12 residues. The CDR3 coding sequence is TGCAGCGTTTTAAGGGATGACTATGGCTACACCTTC. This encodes CSVLRDDYGYTF.

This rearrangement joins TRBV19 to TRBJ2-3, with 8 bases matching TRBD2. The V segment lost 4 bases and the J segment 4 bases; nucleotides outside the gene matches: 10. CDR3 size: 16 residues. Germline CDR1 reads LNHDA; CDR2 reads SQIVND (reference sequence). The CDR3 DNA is TGTGCCAGTAGTAGCCGGGCGGGGGGAACGTCAGATACGCAGTATTTT. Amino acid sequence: CASSSRAGGTSDTQYF. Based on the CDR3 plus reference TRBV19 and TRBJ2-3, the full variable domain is DGGITQSPKYLFRKEGQNVTLSCEQNLNHDAMYWYRQDPGQGLRLIYYSQIVNDFQKGDIAEGYSVSREKKESFPLTVTSAQKNPTAFYLCASSSRAGGTSDTQYFGPGTRLTVL.

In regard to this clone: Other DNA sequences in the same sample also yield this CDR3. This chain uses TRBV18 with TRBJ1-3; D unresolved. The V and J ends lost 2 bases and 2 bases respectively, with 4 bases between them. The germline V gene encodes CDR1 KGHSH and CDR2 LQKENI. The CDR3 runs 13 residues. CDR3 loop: CASSPGAGNTIYF. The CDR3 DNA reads TGTGCCAGCTCACCAGGGGCTGGAAACACCATATATTTT.

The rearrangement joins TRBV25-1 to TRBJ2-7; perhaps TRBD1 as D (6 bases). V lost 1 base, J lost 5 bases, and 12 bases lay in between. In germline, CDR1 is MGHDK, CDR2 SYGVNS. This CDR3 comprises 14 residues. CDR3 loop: CASSESGRGHEQYF. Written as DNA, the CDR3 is TGTGCCAGCAGTGAATCTGGCAGGGGTCACGAGCAGTACTTC.

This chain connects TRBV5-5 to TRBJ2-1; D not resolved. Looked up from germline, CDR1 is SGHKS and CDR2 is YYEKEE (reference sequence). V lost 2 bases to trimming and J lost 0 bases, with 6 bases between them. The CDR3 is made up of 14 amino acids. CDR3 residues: CASSFEISYNEQFF. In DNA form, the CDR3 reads TGTGCCAGCAGCTTCGAAATCTCCTACAATGAGCAGTTCTTC.

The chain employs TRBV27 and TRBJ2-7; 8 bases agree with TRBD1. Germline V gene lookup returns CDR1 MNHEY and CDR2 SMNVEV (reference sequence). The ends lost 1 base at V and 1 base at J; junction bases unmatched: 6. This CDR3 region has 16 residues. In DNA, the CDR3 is TGTGCCAGCAGTTTATGGGGGCAGGGGGCTTCCTACGAGCAGTACTTC. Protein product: CASSLWGQGASYEQYF.

This CDR3 is CASSPLQGRGYGYTF. For the CDR3, the DNA is TGTGCCAGCTCACCACTCCAGGGTAGGGGCTATGGCTACACCTTC. The chain recombines TRBV18 with TRBJ1-2, with TRBD1 as a possible D gene (5 bases). The V end was cut by 1 base, the J end by 4 bases, with 13 bases between. This CDR3 has 15 amino acids. Germline CDR1 and CDR2: KGHSH and LQKENI. Supplemented by reference TRBV18 and TRBJ1-2, the full variable domain reads NAGVMQNPRHLVRRRGQEARLRCSPMKGHSHVYWYRQLPEEGLKFMVYLQKENIIDESGMPKERFSAEFPKEGPSILRIQQVVRGDSAAYFCASSPLQGRGYGYTFGSGTRLTVV.

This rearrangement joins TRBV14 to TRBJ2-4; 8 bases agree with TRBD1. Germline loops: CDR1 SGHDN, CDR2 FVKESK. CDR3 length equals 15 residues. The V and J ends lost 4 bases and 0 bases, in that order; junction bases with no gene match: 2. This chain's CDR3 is CASSPGTGAKNIQYF. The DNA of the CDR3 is TGTGCCAGCAGCCCTGGGACAGGAGCCAAAAACATTCAGTACTTC. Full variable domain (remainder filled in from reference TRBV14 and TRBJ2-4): EAGVTQFPSHSVIEKGQTVTLRCDPISGHDNLYWYRRVMGKEIKFLLHFVKESKQDESGMPNNRFLAERTGGTYSTLKVQPAELEDSGVYFCASSPGTGAKNIQYFGAGTRLSVL.

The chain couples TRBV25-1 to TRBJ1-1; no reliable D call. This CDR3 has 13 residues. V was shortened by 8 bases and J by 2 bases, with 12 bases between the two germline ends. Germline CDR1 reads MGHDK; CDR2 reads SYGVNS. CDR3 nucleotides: TGTGCCAGCGGTCCTAACATTAACACTGAAGCTTTCTTT. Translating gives CASGPNINTEAFF.

The CDR3 sequence is CASGPERDSGELFF. CDR3 bases: TGTGCCAGTGGACCTGAAAGGGATAGCGGGGAGCTGTTTTTT. The rearrangement links TRBV19 to TRBJ2-2; D not resolved. Germline V lookup: CDR1 LNHDA, CDR2 SQIVND (reference sequence). Trimming pared 8 bases from V and 7 bases from J, leaving 17 bases between. The CDR3 extends over 14 amino acids. The variable domain in full, with the rest retrieved from reference TRBV19 and TRBJ2-2, is DGGITQSPKYLFRKEGQNVTLSCEQNLNHDAMYWYRQDPGQGLRLIYYSQIVNDFQKGDIAEGYSVSREKKESFPLTVTSAQKNPTAFYLCASGPERDSGELFFGEGSRLTVL.

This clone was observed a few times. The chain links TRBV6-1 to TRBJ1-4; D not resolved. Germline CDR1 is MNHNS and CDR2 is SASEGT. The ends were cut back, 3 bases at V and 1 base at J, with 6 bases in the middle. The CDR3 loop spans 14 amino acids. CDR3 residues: CASSEGGTNEKLFF. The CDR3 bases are TGTGCCAGCAGTGAGGGTGGAACTAATGAAAAACTGTTTTTT.

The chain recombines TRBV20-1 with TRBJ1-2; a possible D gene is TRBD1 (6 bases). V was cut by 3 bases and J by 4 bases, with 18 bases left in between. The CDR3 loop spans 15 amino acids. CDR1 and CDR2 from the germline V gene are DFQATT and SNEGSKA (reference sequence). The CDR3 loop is CSASDGGTGSYGYTF. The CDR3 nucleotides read TGCAGTGCTAGTGATGGGGGTACAGGGTCCTATGGCTACACCTTC.

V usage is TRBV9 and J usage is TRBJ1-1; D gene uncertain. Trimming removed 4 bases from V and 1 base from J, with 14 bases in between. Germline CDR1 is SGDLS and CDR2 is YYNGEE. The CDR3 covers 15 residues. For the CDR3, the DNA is TGTGCCAGCAGCCCACCGAGGGAGCGGAACACTGAAGCTTTCTTT. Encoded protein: CASSPPRERNTEAFF. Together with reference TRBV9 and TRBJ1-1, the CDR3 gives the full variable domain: DSGVTQTPKHLITATGQRVTLRCSPRSGDLSVYWYQQSLDQGLQFLIQYYNGEERAKGNILERFSAQQFPDLHSELNLSSLELGDSALYFCASSPPRERNTEAFFGQGTRLTVV.

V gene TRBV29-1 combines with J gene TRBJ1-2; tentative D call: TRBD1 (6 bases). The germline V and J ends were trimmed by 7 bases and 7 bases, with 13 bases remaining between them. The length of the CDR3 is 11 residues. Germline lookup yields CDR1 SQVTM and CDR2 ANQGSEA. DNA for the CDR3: TGCAGCGATACAGGGTGGGGTGGCTACACCTTC. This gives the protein CSDTGWGGYTF.

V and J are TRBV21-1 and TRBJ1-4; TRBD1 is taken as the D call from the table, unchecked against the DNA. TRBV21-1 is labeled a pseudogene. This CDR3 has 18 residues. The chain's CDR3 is CASSNARDRGQMNEKLFF. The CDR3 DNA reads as TGTGCCAGCAGCAATGCCCGGGACAGGGGGCAGATGAATGAAAAACTGTTTTTT.

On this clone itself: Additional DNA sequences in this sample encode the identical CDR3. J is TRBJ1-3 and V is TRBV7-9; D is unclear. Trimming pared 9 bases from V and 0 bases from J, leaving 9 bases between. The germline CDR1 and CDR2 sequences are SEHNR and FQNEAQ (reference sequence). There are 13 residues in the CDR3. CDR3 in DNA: TGTGCCAGTAAAGGATTCTCTGGAAACACCATATATTTT. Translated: CASKGFSGNTIYF. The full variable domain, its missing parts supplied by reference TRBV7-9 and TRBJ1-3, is DTGVSQNPRHKITKRGQNVTFRCDPISEHNRLYWYRQTLGQGPEFLTYFQNEAQLEKSRLLSDRFSAERPKGSFSTLEIQRTEQGDSAMYLCASKGFSGNTIYFGEGSWLTVV.

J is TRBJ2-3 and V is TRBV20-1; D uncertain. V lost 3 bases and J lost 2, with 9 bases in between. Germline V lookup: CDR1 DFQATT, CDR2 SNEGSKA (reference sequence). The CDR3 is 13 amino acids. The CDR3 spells CSASGKYTDTQYF. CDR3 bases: TGCAGTGCTAGTGGGAAGTACACAGATACGCAGTATTTT.

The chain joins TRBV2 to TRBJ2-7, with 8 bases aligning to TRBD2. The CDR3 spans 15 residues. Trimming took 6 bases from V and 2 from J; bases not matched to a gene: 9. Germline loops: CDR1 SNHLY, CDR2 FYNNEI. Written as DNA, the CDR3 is TGTGCCAGCAGGTCCGGAGCGGGGGCTCCCTACGAGCAGTACTTC. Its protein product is CASRSGAGAPYEQYF.

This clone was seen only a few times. The CDR3 region is CASSYTPFSGNTIYF. The DNA for the CDR3 is TGTGCCAGCAGTTATACACCGTTTTCTGGAAACACCATATATTTT. The chain couples TRBV7-9 to TRBJ1-3; D gene unclear. CDR3 size: 15 residues. Between the trimmed V and J ends, which lost 6 bases and 1 base, there was a span of 13 bases. Per germline, CDR1 SEHNR and CDR2 FQNEAQ (reference sequence).

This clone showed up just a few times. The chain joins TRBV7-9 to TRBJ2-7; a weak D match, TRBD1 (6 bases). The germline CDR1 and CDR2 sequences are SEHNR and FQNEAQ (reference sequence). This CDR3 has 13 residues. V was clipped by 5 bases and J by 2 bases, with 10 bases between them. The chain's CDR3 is CASSLQGTYEQYF. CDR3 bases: TGTGCCAGCAGCCTACAGGGAACCTACGAGCAGTACTTC.

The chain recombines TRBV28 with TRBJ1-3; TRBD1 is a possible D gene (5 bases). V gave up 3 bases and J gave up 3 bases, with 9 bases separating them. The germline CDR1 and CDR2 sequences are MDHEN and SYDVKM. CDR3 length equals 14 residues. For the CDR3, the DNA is TGTGCCAGCAGTTTTACCGGGGGTGGAAACACCATATATTTT. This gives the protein CASSFTGGGNTIYF.

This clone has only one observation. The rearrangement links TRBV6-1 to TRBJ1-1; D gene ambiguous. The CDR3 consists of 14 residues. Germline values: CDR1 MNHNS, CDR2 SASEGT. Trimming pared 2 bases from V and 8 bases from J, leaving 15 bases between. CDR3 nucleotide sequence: TGTGCCAGCAGTGAAATTACTCCGAGAAAGGAAGCTTTCTTT. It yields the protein CASSEITPRKEAFF.

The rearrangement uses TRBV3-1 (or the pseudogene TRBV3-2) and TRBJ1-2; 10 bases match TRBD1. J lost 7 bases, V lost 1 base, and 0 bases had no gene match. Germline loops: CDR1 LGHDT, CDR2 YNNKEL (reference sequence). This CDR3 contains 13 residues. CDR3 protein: CASSQGTGGGYTF. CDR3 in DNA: TGTGCCAGCAGCCAAGGGACAGGGGGTGGCTACACCTTC.

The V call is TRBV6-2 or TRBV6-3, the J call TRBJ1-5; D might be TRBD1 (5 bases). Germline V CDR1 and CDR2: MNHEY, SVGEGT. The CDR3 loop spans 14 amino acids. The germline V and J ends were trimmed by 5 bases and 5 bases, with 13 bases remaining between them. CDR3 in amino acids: CASSLGTDHQPQHF. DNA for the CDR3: TGTGCCAGCAGTCTCGGGACGGACCATCAGCCCCAGCATTTT.